What follows is one TCR beta chain and its context. The antigen is not known. This sample is part of a study of PD-L1 blockade in urothelial cancer. Turning to the study itself: Dosed intravenously at 1,200 mg every 3 weeks, atezolizumab was initiated by patients around 2014. Blood drawn 3 weeks (second dose) and 6 weeks after treatment start was analyzed.

This CDR3 comprises 20 residues. General study findings and limits: More expansion of tumor-associated blood clones, seen at 3 weeks, marked durable-benefit patients.

The method was immunoSEQ multiplex PCR; TCRdb's version includes in-frame clones alone and lacks a portion of them. The sample has 35,000 to 50,000 clones; 85% to 90% are singletons. This receptor was obtained from a woman aged 55-70 years with urothelial cancer. The sequencing here drew on PBMCs, taken around atezolizumab (anti-PD-L1) treatment. The chain links TRBV21-1 to TRBJ1-1; TRBD1 reflects the table's D call only, with no check against the DNA. TRBV21-1 is given as a pseudogene. The CDR3: CASSKAAGTGGSMGDTEAFF. DNA for the CDR3: TGTGCCAGCAGCAAAGCTGCCGGGACAGGGGGCTCCATGGGGGACACTGAAGCTTTCTTT.